This record looks at one T cell receptor beta chain sequence and its context. These data come from a study of T cells after posttransplantation cyclophosphamide. V was clipped by 2 bases and J by 3 bases; unmatched bases: 8. The length of the CDR3 is 17 residues. The germline gives CDR1 SEHNR, CDR2 FQNEAQ (reference sequence). Sequencing was performed with immunoSEQ multiplex PCR; in TCRdb, only in-frame clones are kept and a portion is missing. This repertoire shows around 19,000 clones, over 95% found once; its top ten account for 0.16%. The naive gate required viable CD3+CD4+ or CD3+CD8+ cells with CCR7+CD45RA+CD45RO-CD95-CD27+CD28+ phenotype.

This TCR derives from a man between 40 and 49 years old in good health, CMV-negative, and a related stem cell transplant donor. This chain connects TRBV7-9 to TRBJ2-1; 9 bases fit TRBD1. Sequencing was carried out using naive CD4+ T cells sorted from PBMCs. The CDR3 DNA is TGTGCCAGCAGCTTACCACAGACGGGACAGGGCTACAATGAGCAGTTCTTC. It codes for CASSLPQTGQGYNEQFF. Full variable domain (rest looked up from reference TRBV7-9 and TRBJ2-1): DTGVSQNPRHKITKRGQNVTFRCDPISEHNRLYWYRQTLGQGPEFLTYFQNEAQLEKSRLLSDRFSAERPKGSFSTLEIQRTEQGDSAMYLCASSLPQTGQGYNEQFFGPGTRLTVL.